The rows below give T cell receptor beta chains drawn from one sample of a study of response to subunit inactivated influenza vaccine. TCRdb redid the calling of the RT-PCR reads with MiXCR, one entry per CDR3 protein. The sample holds under 200,000 distinct CDR3 sequences, approximately 12% seen once. Sequenced here: CD8+ T cells sorted from PBMCs, sampled 23 to 25 months after vaccination. All receptors derive from a man in his fifties or sixties who received an inactivated influenza vaccine. Both conserved end residues are part of each CDR3. Each record gives: V gene, clone size, J gene, D gene, CDR3 protein, CDR3 DNA. D genes are given only for firm matches. Only some rows state a clone size, as once, few, many or a class for expanded clones.

TRBV7-9	NA	TRBJ2-3	TRBD2	CASREGPTDTQYF	TGTGCCAGCCGGGAGGGGCCCACAGATACGCAGTATTTT
TRBV20-1	NA	TRBJ2-7	TRBD1	CSAMRRTGYHEQYF	TGCAGTGCTATGAGGAGGACAGGGTACCACGAGCAGTACTTC
TRBV29-1	NA	TRBJ2-7	NA	CSVEGGRGREQYF	TGCAGCGTTGAGGGAGGCAGGGGCCGCGAGCAGTACTTC
TRBV29-1	few	TRBJ2-5	TRBD2	CSVDSGSGEETQYF	TGCAGCGTTGATTCGGGTAGCGGGGAAGAGACCCAGTACTTC
TRBV13	few	TRBJ2-5	NA	CASSSSGLEETQYF	TGTGCCAGCAGCTCTAGTGGACTGGAAGAGACCCAGTACTTC
TRBV19	many	TRBJ2-5	NA	CASSIARRHQETQYF	TGTGCCAGTAGTATAGCGAGACGTCATCAAGAGACCCAGTACTTC
TRBV20-1	NA	TRBJ2-1	TRBD2	CSASTSGNYNEQFF	TGCAGTGCTAGTACTAGCGGGAACTACAATGAGCAGTTCTTC
TRBV28	many	TRBJ1-4	NA	CASRPQATNEKLFF	TGTGCCAGCAGACCACAGGCAACTAATGAAAAACTGTTTTTT
TRBV20-1	few	TRBJ2-1	NA	CSARPYPSNVSSYNEQFF	TGCAGTGCTAGACCCTACCCTAGCAACGTAAGCTCCTACAATGAGCAGTTCTTC
TRBV11-2	NA	TRBJ2-7	NA	CASSFGRAYEQYF	TGTGCCAGCAGCTTCGGTAGGGCTTACGAGCAGTACTTC
TRBV9	few	TRBJ2-7	TRBD2	CASSGLAGGGEQYF	TGTGCCAGCAGCGGTCTAGCGGGAGGTGGTGAGCAGTACTTC
TRBV11-1	few	TRBJ2-1	TRBD2	CASSLALLAGQTYNEQFF	TGTGCCAGCAGCTTAGCCTTACTAGCGGGGCAGACCTACAATGAGCAGTTCTTC
TRBV12-3/TRBV12-4	many	TRBJ1-2	NA	CASSLGQGGYGYTF	TGTGCCAGCAGTTTAGGGCAGGGCGGCTATGGCTACACCTTC
TRBV25-1	few	TRBJ2-5	TRBD1	CASSEWDREETQYF	TGTGCCAGCAGTGAATGGGACAGGGAAGAGACCCAGTACTTC
TRBV6-1	few	TRBJ2-1	TRBD2	CASRLSGSQNWDEQFF	TGTGCCAGCAGACTGAGCGGGAGTCAAAACTGGGATGAGCAGTTCTTC
TRBV11-2	many	TRBJ1-2	NA	CASSLRETANYGYTF	TGTGCCAGCAGCTTGAGGGAGACAGCTAACTATGGCTACACCTTC
TRBV12-3/TRBV12-4	few	TRBJ2-1	NA	CASSLRHYNEQFF	TGTGCCAGCAGTTTACGCCATTACAATGAGCAGTTCTTC
TRBV20-1	few	TRBJ2-7	NA	CSARQLSSYEQYF	TGCAGTGCTCGACAGTTAAGCTCCTACGAGCAGTACTTC
TRBV28	many	TRBJ2-1	NA	CASSRLDFSYNEQFF	TGTGCCAGCAGCCGGCTAGACTTCTCCTACAATGAGCAGTTCTTC
TRBV11-2	few	TRBJ2-7	TRBD2	CASSLDGLAGGAYEQYF	TGTGCCAGCAGCTTAGACGGACTAGCGGGGGGGGCCTACGAGCAGTACTTC
TRBV5-6	few	TRBJ1-2	TRBD1	CASSLPGQGAYYGYTF	TGTGCCAGCAGCTTACCTGGACAGGGGGCGTACTATGGCTACACCTTC
TRBV12-3/TRBV12-4	many	TRBJ1-4	NA	CASSLLPDGEKLFF	TGTGCCAGCAGTTTACTCCCCGACGGTGAAAAACTGTTTTTT
TRBV4-2	many	TRBJ2-7	NA	CASSQEVSPHEQYF	TGTGCCAGCAGCCAAGAAGTATCCCCCCACGAGCAGTACTTC
TRBV4-3	few	TRBJ2-2	NA	CASSQVWQGEANTGELFF	TGCGCCAGCAGCCAAGTTTGGCAGGGGGAGGCGAACACCGGGGAGCTGTTTTTT
TRBV23-1	few	TRBJ1-5	NA	CASSPCWPPNQPQHF	TGCGCCAGCAGCCCATGTTGGCCACCCAATCAGCCCCAGCATTTT
TRBV5-6	NA	TRBJ2-5	NA	CASSLALGQETQYF	TGTGCCAGCAGCTTGGCCCTCGGGCAAGAGACCCAGTACTTC
TRBV7-8	NA	TRBJ2-5	NA	CASSLSGQSQETQYF	TGTGCCAGCAGCTTATCGGGGCAGTCTCAAGAGACCCAGTACTTC
TRBV12-3/TRBV12-4	many	TRBJ2-7	TRBD2	CATGTSGSNEQYF	TGTGCCACCGGGACTAGCGGGAGCAACGAGCAGTACTTC
TRBV21-1	NA	TRBJ2-1	NA	CQRGTGTSGTHNEQFF	TGTCAACGGGGGACAGGGACTAGCGGGACCCACAATGAGCAGTTCTTC
TRBV6-2/TRBV6-3	few	TRBJ2-5	NA	CASRPGEWETQYF	TGTGCCAGCAGACCGGGAGAATGGGAGACCCAGTACTTC
TRBV5-1	many	TRBJ2-1	NA	CASSSLWHEQFF	TGCGCCAGCAGCTCTCTATGGCATGAGCAGTTCTTC
TRBV29-1	NA	TRBJ2-1	TRBD2	CSVTSTSPNEQFF	TGCAGCGTGACCTCGACTAGCCCCAATGAGCAGTTCTTC
TRBV4-1	many	TRBJ2-3	TRBD2	CASSQDGGGAIDTQYF	TGCGCCAGCAGCCAAGATGGCGGGGGGGCCATAGATACGCAGTATTTT
TRBV28	NA	TRBJ2-7	TRBD1	CANQPGQGAGEQYF	TGTGCCAACCAACCGGGACAGGGGGCTGGCGAGCAGTACTTC
TRBV2	many	TRBJ1-5	TRBD1	CASGGQGVDQPQHF	TGTGCCAGCGGGGGACAGGGGGTCGATCAGCCCCAGCATTTT
TRBV7-9	many	TRBJ2-1	TRBD2	CASSYGTSEQFF	TGTGCCAGCAGCTACGGGACTAGTGAGCAGTTCTTC
TRBV4-1	many	TRBJ2-7	NA	CASSQDLAPLEQYF	TGCGCCAGCAGCCAAGATCTTGCGCCTCTCGAGCAGTACTTC
TRBV5-6	few	TRBJ1-1	NA	CASSLVWTTNTEAFF	TGTGCCAGCAGCTTGGTTTGGACAACGAACACTGAAGCTTTCTTT
TRBV6-1	many	TRBJ2-7	TRBD1	CASSQGTGIYEQYF	TGTGCCAGCAGTCAGGGGACAGGGATCTACGAGCAGTACTTC
TRBV28	few	TRBJ2-7	NA	CASSKEQGAPYEQYF	TGTGCCAGCAGCAAGGAACAGGGTGCCCCCTACGAGCAGTACTTC
TRBV2	medium-sized	TRBJ2-1	NA	CASSWTSSSYNEQFF	TGTGCCAGCAGTTGGACCAGCTCCTCCTACAATGAGCAGTTCTTC
TRBV28	few	TRBJ2-6	NA	CASSLGDRATGANVLTF	TGTGCCAGCAGTTTAGGGGACCGGGCGACTGGGGCCAACGTCCTGACTTTC
TRBV4-3	NA	TRBJ2-1	TRBD2	CASSQDRLAERFF	TGCGCCAGCAGCCAAGACAGACTAGCGGAGAGGTTCTTC
TRBV30	NA	TRBJ2-1	NA	CAWSIGGEQFF	TGTGCCTGGAGTATCGGGGGTGAGCAGTTCTTC